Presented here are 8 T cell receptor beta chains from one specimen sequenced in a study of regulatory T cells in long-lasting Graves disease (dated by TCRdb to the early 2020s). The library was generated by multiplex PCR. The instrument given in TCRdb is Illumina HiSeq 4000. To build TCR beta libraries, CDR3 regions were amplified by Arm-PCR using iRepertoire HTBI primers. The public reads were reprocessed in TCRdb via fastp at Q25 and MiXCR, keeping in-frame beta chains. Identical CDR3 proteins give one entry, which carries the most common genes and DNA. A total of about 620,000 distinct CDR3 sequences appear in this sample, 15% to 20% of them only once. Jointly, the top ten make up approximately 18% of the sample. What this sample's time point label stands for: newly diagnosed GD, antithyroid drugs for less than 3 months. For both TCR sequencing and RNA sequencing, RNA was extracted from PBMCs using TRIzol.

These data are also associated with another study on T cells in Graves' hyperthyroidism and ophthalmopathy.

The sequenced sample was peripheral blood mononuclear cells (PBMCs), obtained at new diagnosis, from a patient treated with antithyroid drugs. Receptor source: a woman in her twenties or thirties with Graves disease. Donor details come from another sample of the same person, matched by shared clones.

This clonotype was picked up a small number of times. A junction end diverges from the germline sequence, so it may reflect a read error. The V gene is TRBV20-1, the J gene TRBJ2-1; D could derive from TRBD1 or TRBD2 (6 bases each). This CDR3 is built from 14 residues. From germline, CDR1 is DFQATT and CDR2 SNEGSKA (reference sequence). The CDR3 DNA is TGCAGTGCCCCTACCATATATAGGTCGGGGGCTTTGGTCTTC. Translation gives CSAPTIYRSGALVF.

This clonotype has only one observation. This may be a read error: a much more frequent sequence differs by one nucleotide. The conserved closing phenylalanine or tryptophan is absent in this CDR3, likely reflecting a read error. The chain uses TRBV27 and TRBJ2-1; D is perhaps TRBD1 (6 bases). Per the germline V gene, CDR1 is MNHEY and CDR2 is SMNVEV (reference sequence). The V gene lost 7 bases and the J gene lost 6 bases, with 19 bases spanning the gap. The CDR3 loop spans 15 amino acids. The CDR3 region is CASTQRATGSNEQFS. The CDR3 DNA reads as TGTGCCAGCACTCAAAGGGCCACAGGGTCCAATGAGCAGTTCTCC.

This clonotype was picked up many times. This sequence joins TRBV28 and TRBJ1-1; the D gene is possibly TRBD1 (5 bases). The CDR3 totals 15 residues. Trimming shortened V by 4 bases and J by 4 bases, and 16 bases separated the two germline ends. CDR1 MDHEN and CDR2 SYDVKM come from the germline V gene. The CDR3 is CASSWGLPGSTEAFF. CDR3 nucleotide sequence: TGTGCCAGCAGTTGGGGCTTGCCCGGGAGCACTGAAGCTTTCTTT.

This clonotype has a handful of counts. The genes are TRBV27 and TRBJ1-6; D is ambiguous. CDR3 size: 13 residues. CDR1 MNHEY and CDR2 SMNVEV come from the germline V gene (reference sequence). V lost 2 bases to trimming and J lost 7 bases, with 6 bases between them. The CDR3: CASSLVFNSPLHF. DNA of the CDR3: TGTGCCAGCAGTTTAGTATTCAATTCACCCCTCCACTTT.

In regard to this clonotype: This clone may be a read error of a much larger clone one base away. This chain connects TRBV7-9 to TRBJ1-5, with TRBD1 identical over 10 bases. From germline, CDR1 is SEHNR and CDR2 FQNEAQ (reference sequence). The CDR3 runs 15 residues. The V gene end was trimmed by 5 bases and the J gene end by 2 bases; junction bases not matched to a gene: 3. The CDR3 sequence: CASSGGQGCNQPQHF. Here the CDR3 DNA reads TGTGCCAGCAGCGGGGGACAGGGGTGCAATCAGCCCCAGCATTTT.

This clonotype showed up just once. CDR3 residues: CASSAGQTNSPLHF. CDR3 nucleotide sequence: TGTGCCAGCTCCGCCGGACAGACGAATTCACCCCTCCACTTT. This chain uses TRBV18 with TRBJ1-6; D is perhaps TRBD1 (6 bases). This CDR3 is 14 amino acids long. Germline assignment: CDR1 KGHSH and CDR2 LQKENI. Trimming stripped 6 bases from V and 7 bases from J, with 13 bases between.

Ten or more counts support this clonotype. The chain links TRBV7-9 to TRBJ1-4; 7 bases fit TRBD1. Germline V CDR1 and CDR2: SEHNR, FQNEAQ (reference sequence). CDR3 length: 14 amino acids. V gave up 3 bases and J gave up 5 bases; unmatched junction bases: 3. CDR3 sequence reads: CASSLTGTNEKLFF. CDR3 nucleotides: TGTGCCAGCAGCTTGACAGGGACCAATGAAAAACTGTTTTTT.

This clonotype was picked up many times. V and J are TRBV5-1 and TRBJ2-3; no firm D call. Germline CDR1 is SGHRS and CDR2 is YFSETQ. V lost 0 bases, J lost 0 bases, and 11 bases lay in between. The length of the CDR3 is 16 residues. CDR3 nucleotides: TGCGCCAGCAGCTTGGAGGCTAGTTTCAGCACAGATACGCAGTATTTT. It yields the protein CASSLEASFSTDTQYF.